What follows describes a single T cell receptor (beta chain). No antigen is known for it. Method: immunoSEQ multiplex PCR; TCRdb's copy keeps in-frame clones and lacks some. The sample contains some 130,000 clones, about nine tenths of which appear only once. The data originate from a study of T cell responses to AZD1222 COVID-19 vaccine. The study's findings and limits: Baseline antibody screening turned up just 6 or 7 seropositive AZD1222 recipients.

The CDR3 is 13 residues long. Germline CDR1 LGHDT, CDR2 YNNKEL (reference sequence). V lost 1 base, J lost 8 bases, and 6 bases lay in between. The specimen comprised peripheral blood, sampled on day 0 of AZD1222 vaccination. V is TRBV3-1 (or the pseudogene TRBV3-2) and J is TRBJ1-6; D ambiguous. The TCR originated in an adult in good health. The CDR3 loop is CASSQVKDSPLHF. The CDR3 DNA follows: TGTGCCAGCAGCCAAGTGAAGGATTCACCCCTCCACTTT.